This TCR beta chain was recorded in a study of beta chain features in type 1 diabetes. Study observations and caveats: Sampled from patients, naive, central memory and Treg TCRB repertoires appeared more similar than those sampled from healthy donors. When cDNA is sequenced, cells with high TCR expression could be over-represented. The study found moderately but significantly shorter TCRB CDR3s in all four CD4+ subsets of Type 1 diabetes patients.

In the case of this clone: Its matching antigen is unknown.

Expressed TCRB transcripts were sequenced because the isolated RNA had all been reverse transcribed beforehand. Profiled with immunoSEQ multiplex PCR; TCRdb holds only in-frame clones, not every one. The data show about 320,000 clones, 11% to 15% seen once. The sequenced material came from central memory CD4+ T cells from blood. The clonotype comes from a man aged 25-40 years in good health.

The CDR3 nucleotides are TGTGCCAGCAGCGCGACAGGGGGAAAAGAGACCCAGTACTTC. Amino acids: CASSATGGKETQYF. The chain couples TRBV4-2 to TRBJ2-5, with 9 bases identical to TRBD1. This CDR3 spans 14 amino acids. The V segment lost 5 bases and the J segment 3 bases; nucleotides outside the gene matches: 4. The germline gives CDR1 LGHNA, CDR2 YNFKEQ.